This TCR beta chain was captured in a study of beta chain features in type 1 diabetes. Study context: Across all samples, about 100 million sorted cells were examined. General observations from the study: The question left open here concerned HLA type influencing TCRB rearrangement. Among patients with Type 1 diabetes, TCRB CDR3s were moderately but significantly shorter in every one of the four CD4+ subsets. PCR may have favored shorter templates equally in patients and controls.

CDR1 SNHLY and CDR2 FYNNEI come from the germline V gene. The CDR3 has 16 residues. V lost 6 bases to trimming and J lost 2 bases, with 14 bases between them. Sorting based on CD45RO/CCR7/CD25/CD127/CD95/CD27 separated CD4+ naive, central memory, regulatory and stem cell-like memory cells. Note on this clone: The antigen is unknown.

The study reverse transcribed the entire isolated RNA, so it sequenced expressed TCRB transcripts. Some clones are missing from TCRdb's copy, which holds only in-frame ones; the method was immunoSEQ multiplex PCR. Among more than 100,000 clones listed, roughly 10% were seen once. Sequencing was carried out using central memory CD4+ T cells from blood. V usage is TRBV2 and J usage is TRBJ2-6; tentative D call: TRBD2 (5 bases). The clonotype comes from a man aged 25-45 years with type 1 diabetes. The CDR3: CASSPGFGTGANVLTF. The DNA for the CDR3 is TGTGCCAGCAGCCCCGGGTTCGGGACTGGGGCCAACGTCCTGACTTTC. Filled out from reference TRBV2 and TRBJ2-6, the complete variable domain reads EPEVTQTPSHQVTQMGQEVILRCVPISNHLYFYWYRQILGQKVEFLVSFYNNEISEKSEIFDDQFSVERPDGSNFTLKIRSTKLEDSAMYFCASSPGFGTGANVLTFGAGSRLTVL.